The next 4 T cell receptor beta chains were all read from a single sample in a study of T cells in localized non-small cell lung cancer. The data were produced by immunoSEQ multiplex PCR, yet TCRdb's version contains in-frame clones alone and is incomplete. The table lists over 70,000 clones, approximately 91% of them singletons. The source was PBMCs, collected before any cancer treatment. These receptor sequences come from a woman aged 40-75 years with stage II squamous cell lung carcinoma.

V usage is TRBV5-6 and J usage is TRBJ1-2; tentatively, D is TRBD1 (6 bases). The CDR3 covers 13 residues. V lost 4 bases to trimming and J lost 4 bases, with 11 bases between them. Germline CDR1 reads SGHDT; CDR2 reads YYEEEE. CDR3 coding DNA: TGTGCCAGCAGCCTCGACAGGATCTATGGCTACACCTTC. Translated: CASSLDRIYGYTF.

This chain connects TRBV19 to TRBJ2-1, with 7 bases identical to TRBD1. With 9 bases clipped from V and 2 bases from J, the junction kept 7 bases outside the gene matches. The CDR3 loop spans 14 amino acids. Germline V gene lookup returns CDR1 LNHDA and CDR2 SQIVND (reference sequence). The CDR3 loop is CASEGGLPYNEQFF. The CDR3 DNA sequence: TGTGCCAGCGAAGGGGGCCTTCCCTACAATGAGCAGTTCTTC.

This chain joins TRBV5-1 and TRBJ2-7, with 7 positions matching TRBD1. Germline V gives CDR1 SGHRS, CDR2 YFSETQ. Trimming at V came to 1 base and at J to 1 base, leaving 5 bases not matched to a gene. The CDR3 runs to 15 residues. This CDR3 reads CASSLTRDRSYEQYF. In DNA, the CDR3 is TGCGCCAGCAGCTTGACCCGGGACAGATCCTACGAGCAGTACTTC.

V and J are TRBV5-1 and TRBJ2-7; D unresolved. The CDR3 spans 14 residues. Trimming stripped 4 bases from V and 1 base from J, with 12 bases between. CDR1 is SGHRS and CDR2 is YFSETQ in the germline V gene. This chain's CDR3 is CASSVHSLSYEQYF. The CDR3 DNA sequence: TGCGCCAGCAGCGTCCACAGCCTTTCCTACGAGCAGTACTTC. Drawing the rest from reference TRBV5-1 and TRBJ2-7, the complete variable domain is KAGVTQTPRYLIKTRGQQVTLSCSPISGHRSVSWYQQTPGQGLQFLFEYFSETQRNKGNFPGRFSGRQFSNSRSEMNVSTLELGDSALYLCASSVHSLSYEQYFGPGTRLTVT.